This T cell receptor (beta chain) was captured in a study of cytomegalovirus exposure and HLA in healthy donors. CDR1 is MGHDK, CDR2 SYGVNS, per germline. This CDR3 spans 16 amino acids. V lost 4 bases and J lost 0; bases outside the gene matches: 6. Using immunoSEQ multiplex PCR, the repertoire was profiled, and TCRdb retains in-frame clones only, with some absent. The table lists 86,000 or so clones, 90% to 96% of them singletons. The receptor comes from a man aged 18 to 29 in good health and CMV-seropositive. The chain couples TRBV25-1 to TRBJ2-3, with 8 bases lining up with TRBD1. Sequencing input: PBMCs. Here the CDR3 reads CASSARTGLSTDTQYF. CDR3 coding DNA: TGTGCCAGCAGTGCCCGGACAGGGCTGAGCACAGATACGCAGTATTTT.